The entry below describes one T cell receptor (beta chain). The antigen is not known. TCRdb reprocessed the reads via MiXCR and lists one record per CDR3 protein. The data show 900,000 to 950,000 distinct CDR3 sequences, approximately 33% seen once. The data stem from a study of T cell repertoires in cytomegalovirus infection. Study context: Public TCR beta signatures indicated both CMV infection and matching HLA type.

Broader study findings: What dominated the ex vivo response were HLA-C-restricted CMV-specific TCR beta clonotypes.

The CDR3 loop spans 16 amino acids. The germline gives CDR1 MGHRA, CDR2 YSYEKL. V shed 2 bases and J 6 bases; nucleotides not matched to a gene: 7. The receptor was isolated from a human donor in good health (CMV status not recorded). Some clones in this sample may be carry-over from other donors' samples. The sequencing used cultured CD8+ T cells from PBMCs, collected from culture after CMV antigen stimulation. This chain connects TRBV4-1 to TRBJ2-1, with 10 bases matching TRBD2. CDR3 sequence (DNA): TGCGCCAGCAGCCAAAGCGGGGGGGCCAAAACCAATGAGCAGTTCTTC. Translating it yields CASSQSGGAKTNEQFF.